This TCR beta chain is from a study of cytomegalovirus exposure and HLA in healthy donors. The count of this clone is one. The antigen remains unidentified. Study-level results: As was reported, the classifier diagnosed cytomegalovirus status with high specificity and sensitivity. Reportedly, TCR beta sequences accurately predicted HLA-A and HLA-B alleles in most subjects. While the bulk of TCR sequences proved rare, some public TCRs turned up in many donors.

13 Jbeta primers and 60 Vbeta primers were used for the PCR. Under the authors' procedure: An analysis performed later counted about 80 million unique TCR beta chains (approximately 11 million of them shared). Sequencing was performed with immunoSEQ multiplex PCR; in TCRdb, only in-frame clones are kept and a portion is missing. The DNA was the basis for D and trimming; V, J and clone size are from that table. Altogether 140,000 or so clones are present, less than 10% being singletons, with the ten largest covering over 1.5%. The CDR3 runs to 19 residues. V was shortened by 3 bases and J by 0 bases, with 21 bases between the two germline ends. Germline V lookup: CDR1 MDHEN, CDR2 SYDVKM.

This TCR was sampled from a male donor in good health and CMV-seronegative. The sample comprised PBMCs. The V call is TRBV28, the J call TRBJ1-5; D perhaps matches TRBD1 (5 bases). The CDR3 DNA sequence: TGTGCCAGCAGTTTCAACAGGCGACCCGAATCTTTTAGCAATCAGCCCCAGCATTTT. It encodes CASSFNRRPESFSNQPQHF.